This T cell receptor beta chain was sequenced for a study of T-cell memory formation after mild COVID-19 (TCRdb year 2021). As for the study more broadly: Most TCR sequence clusters were specific to one of the two donors. In two donors, T-cell clones that expanded and contracted after mild COVID-19 were tracked by sequencing TCRalpha and TCRbeta repertoires over time. Two young, previously healthy adult volunteers made up the cohort, one male and one female. General findings and caveats noted by the study authors: The second-wave clones that peaked on day 37 were not confirmed to be SARS-CoV-2 specific. Contracting CD4+ clones were located mainly in the CM and EM memory subsets, whereas CD8+ clones were found to be enriched in EMRA. Some responding clones were detected in pre-infection memory, suggesting pre-existing cross-reactive memory T cells joined the SARS-CoV-2 response. Only a couple of mild cases were covered by the study, and larger cohorts that include severe cases with pre-infection samples were considered necessary. Clones contracting from day 15 to 85 had balanced CD4/CD8 phenotypes, while a second wave expanding from day 15 to 37 was biased towards CD4+.

This clonotype was observed once. It has no known antigen specificity. Base qualities are not provided; no much larger clone lies one nucleotide away. The reads were generated on an Illumina NovaSeq 6000. cDNA libraries for TCRalpha and TCRbeta were prepared by 5'RACE using constant-segment primers, with sample barcodes and unique molecular identifiers added. Trizol reagent was used to extract RNA from every sample. The libraries were amplified in two PCR steps, and the second step added a second sample barcode and Illumina TruSeq adapters. The libraries were sequenced on an Illumina NovaSeq using 2 x 150 bp paired-end reads. The paper's processing steps were these. Reads were demultiplexed and collapsed into UMI-guided consensus sequences with migec v1.2.7. Using mixcr v2.1.11, the UMI consensuses were aligned to TRA and TRB V and J templates and assembled into clonotypes. A clonotype was counted as expanded or contracted only if both edgeR and NoisET called the change significant, with noise models trained on biological replicates. For edgeR calls, a false discovery rate-adjusted p below 0.01 and a log2 fold-change threshold of 1 were applied. As an exploratory analysis of dynamics, PCA with hierarchical clustering was applied to max-normalized trajectories of the 1000 most abundant clonotypes. Each responding clone was given a CD4 or CD8 phenotype based on the CD4+ and CD8+ repertoires, which had been sequenced separately. In-frame beta chains were kept once TCRdb had trimmed the public reads at Q25 with fastp and called clones with MiXCR. Each record represents a unique CDR3 protein, reported with the most common genes and DNA among its rows. TCRdb's processing, not the study's, gives the V and J calls here. The sample yields hundreds of thousands of distinct CDR3 sequences; about 20% were counted once. Of the sample, roughly 8.1% falls within the top ten clones.

Deletion took 2 bases off V and 6 bases off J, with a span of 13 bases between the germline ends. The CDR3 spans 14 residues, from the cysteine through the phenylalanine. CDR3 DNA only is kept here, 42 bases in frame from base 1. For CDR1 and CDR2, the germline V gene lists MNHNS and SASEGT. Ficoll-Paque density gradient centrifugation was the method used to isolate PBMCs. This chain joins TRBV6-1 to TRBJ1-2; TRBD1 is a possible D gene, resting on 5 matching bases. This sequence was found in an adult woman who had mild COVID-19 (a few samples of this study predate the infection). The sample titles of this study are shuffled in the database, so cell type and time point are left out; the donor was told from shared clones. Input material: PBMCs or a T cell subset sorted from them (not recorded which). CDR3 loop: CASSELQGSDGYTF. The nucleotide sequence reads TGTGCCAGCAGTGAATTGCAGGGTTCGGATGGCTACACCTTC.